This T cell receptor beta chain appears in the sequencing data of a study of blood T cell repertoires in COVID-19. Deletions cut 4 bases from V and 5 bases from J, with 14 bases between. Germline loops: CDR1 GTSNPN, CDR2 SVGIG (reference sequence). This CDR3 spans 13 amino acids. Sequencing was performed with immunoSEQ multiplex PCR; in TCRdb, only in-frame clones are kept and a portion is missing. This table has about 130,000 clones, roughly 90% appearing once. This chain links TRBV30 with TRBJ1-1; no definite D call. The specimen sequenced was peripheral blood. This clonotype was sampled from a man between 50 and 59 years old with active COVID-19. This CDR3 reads CAWKRGAGTEAFF. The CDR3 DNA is TGTGCCTGGAAGCGGGGTGCAGGAACTGAAGCTTTCTTT. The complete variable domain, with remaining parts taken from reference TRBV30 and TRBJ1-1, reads SQTIHQWPATLVQPVGSPLSLECTVEGTSNPNLYWYRQAAGRGLQLLFYSVGIGQISSEVPQNLSASRPQDRQFILSSKKLLLSDSGFYLCAWKRGAGTEAFFGQGTRLTVV.